This T cell receptor (beta chain) was captured in a study of shared clonotypes between healthy human individuals. The overall study: Per donor, three plates held CD4 naive cells, three held CD4 memory, two held CD8 naive and one held CD8 memory.

CD45RA+ naive and CD45RA-negative memory subsets were separated from CD4+ cells. Looked up from germline, CDR1 is GTSNPN and CDR2 is SVGIG (reference sequence). CDR3 length equals 15 residues. Trimming removed 0 bases from V and 4 bases from J, with 13 bases in between. The assay was carried out at the deep level. Profiling relied on immunoSEQ multiplex PCR, and the TCRdb table lists in-frame clones only, not all of them. The repertoire holds some 2.4 million clones, with 93% as singletons. The specimen sequenced was naive CD4+ T cells from PBMCs. Subset: CD45RA+ positively selected. The chain uses TRBV30 and TRBJ1-3; D remains unclear. This receptor was obtained from a man aged 18 to 30 in good health. Some clones in this sample may be carry-over from other donors' samples. The CDR3 sequence: CAWSVTPHVGNTIYF. In DNA, the CDR3 is TGTGCCTGGAGTGTGACGCCGCACGTCGGAAACACCATATATTTT.